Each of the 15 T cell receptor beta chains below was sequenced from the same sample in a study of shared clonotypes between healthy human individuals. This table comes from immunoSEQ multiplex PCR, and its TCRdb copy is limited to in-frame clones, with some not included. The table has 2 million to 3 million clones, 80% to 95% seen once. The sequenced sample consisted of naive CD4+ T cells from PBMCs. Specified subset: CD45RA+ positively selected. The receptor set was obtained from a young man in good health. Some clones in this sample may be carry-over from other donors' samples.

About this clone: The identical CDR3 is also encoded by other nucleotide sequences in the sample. The CDR3 region has the DNA TGCAGCGTCCAATATAGCAATCAGCCCCAGCATTTT. This sequence encodes CSVQYSNQPQHF. The chain links TRBV29-1 to TRBJ1-5; D unclear. Per germline, CDR1 SQVTM and CDR2 ANQGSEA. The CDR3 is 12 amino acids. V lost 6 bases to trimming and J lost 0 bases, with 6 bases between them.

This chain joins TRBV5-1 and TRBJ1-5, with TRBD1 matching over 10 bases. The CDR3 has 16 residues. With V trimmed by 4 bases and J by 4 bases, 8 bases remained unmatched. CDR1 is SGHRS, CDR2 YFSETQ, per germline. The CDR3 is CASSPQPGQGNQPQHF. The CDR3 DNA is TGCGCCAGCAGCCCTCAACCGGGACAGGGGAATCAGCCCCAGCATTTT.

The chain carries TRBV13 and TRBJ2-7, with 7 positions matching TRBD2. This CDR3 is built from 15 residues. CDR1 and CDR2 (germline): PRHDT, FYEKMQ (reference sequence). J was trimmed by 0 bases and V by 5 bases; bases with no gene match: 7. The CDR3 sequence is CASSPTGTNSYEQYF. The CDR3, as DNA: TGTGCCAGCAGCCCCACCGGGACTAACTCCTACGAGCAGTACTTC.

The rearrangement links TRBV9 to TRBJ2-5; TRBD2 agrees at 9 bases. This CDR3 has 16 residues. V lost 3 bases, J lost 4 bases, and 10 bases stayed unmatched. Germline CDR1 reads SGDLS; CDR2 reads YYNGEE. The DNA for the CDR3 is TGTGCCAGCAGCGGAGCCCCGGGACTAGCAGCAGAGACCCAGTACTTC. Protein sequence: CASSGAPGLAAETQYF.

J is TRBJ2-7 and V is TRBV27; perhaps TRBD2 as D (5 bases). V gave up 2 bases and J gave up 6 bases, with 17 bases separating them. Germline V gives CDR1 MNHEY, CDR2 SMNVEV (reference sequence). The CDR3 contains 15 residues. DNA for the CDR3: TGTGCCAGCAGTTTACTAGGACTGACTGGTACCGAGCAGTACTTC. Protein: CASSLLGLTGTEQYF.

Here the CDR3 reads CASSLPRDTQYF. The CDR3, as DNA: TGTGCCAGCAGCTTACCCAGAGATACGCAGTATTTT. The V and J genes are TRBV13 and TRBJ2-3; no firm D call. Deletions cut 2 bases from V and 5 bases from J, with 5 bases between. The CDR3 is made up of 12 amino acids. The germline gives CDR1 PRHDT, CDR2 FYEKMQ (reference sequence).

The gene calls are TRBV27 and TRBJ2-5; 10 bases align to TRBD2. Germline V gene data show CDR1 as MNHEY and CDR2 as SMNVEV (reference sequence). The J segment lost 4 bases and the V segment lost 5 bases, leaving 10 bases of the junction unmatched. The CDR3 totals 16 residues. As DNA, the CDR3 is TGTGCCAGCAGTGCCGGGGGAGCGGGAGGGAGAGAGACCCAGTACTTC. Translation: CASSAGGAGGRETQYF.

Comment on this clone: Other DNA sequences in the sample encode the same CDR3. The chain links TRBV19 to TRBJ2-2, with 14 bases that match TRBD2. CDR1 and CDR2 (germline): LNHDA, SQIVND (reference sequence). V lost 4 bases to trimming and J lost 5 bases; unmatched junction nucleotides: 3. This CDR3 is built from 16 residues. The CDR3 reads CASSTGLAGDTGELFF. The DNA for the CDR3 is TGTGCCAGTAGTACGGGACTAGCGGGAGATACCGGGGAGCTGTTTTTT.

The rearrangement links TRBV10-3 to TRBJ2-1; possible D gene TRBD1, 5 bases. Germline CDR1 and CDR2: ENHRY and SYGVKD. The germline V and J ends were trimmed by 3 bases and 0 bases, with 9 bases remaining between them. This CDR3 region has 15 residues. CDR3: CAISEGVPSYNEQFF. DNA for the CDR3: TGTGCCATCAGTGAAGGGGTTCCCTCCTACAATGAGCAGTTCTTC.

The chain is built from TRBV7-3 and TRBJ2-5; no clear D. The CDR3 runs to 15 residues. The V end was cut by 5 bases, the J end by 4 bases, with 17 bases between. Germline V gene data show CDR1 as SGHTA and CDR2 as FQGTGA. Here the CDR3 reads CASSRSVGLLETQYF. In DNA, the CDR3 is TGTGCCAGCAGCAGAAGCGTGGGATTATTAGAGACCCAGTACTTC.

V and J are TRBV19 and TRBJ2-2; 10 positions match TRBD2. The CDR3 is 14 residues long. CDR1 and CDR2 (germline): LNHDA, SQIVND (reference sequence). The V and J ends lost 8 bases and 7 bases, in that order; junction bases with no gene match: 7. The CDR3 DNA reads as TGTGCCAGTTGGCCTAGCGGGAGCGTCGGGGAGCTGTTTTTT. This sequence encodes CASWPSGSVGELFF.

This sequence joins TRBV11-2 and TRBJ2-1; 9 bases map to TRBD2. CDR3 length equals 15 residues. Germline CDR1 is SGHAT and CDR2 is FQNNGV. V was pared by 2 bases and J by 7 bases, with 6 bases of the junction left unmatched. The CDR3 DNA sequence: TGTGCCAGCAGCTTATGGGTAGCGGGAGATAATGAGCAGTTCTTC. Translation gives CASSLWVAGDNEQFF.

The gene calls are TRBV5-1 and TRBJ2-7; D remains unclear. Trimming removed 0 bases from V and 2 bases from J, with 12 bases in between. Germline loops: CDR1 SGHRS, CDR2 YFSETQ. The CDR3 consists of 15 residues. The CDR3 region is CASSLVFGPTYEQYF. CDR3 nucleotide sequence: TGCGCCAGCAGCTTGGTCTTCGGACCAACCTACGAGCAGTACTTC.

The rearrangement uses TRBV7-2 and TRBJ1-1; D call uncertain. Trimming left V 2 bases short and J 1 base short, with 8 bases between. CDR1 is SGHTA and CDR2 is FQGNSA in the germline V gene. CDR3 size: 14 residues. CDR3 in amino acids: CASSLFLENTEAFF. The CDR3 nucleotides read TGTGCCAGCAGCTTATTTTTGGAGAACACTGAAGCTTTCTTT.

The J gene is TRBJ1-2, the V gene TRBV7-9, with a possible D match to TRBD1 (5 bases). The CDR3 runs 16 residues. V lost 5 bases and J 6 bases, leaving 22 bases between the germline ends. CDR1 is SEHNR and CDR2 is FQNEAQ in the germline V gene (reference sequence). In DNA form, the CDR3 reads TGTGCCAGCAGCCAAAGCGGGCGGCAGGGTGGACATGGCTACACCTTC. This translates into CASSQSGRQGGHGYTF.